The 32 T cell receptor beta chains given below trace back to one sample, sequenced in a study of response to subunit inactivated influenza vaccine. A single record per CDR3 protein comes from TCRdb applying MiXCR to the RT-PCR reads. This sample has around 200,000 distinct CDR3 sequences, with around a tenth found just once. The sequencing here drew on non-naive T cells sorted from PBMCs, taken on the day of vaccination. All receptors come from a man aged 45-65 years who received an inactivated influenza vaccine.

This clonotype was counted between two and nine times. This sequence joins TRBV10-3 and TRBJ1-6, with D unresolved. Trimming cost V 0 bases and J 7 bases, with 10 bases left between them. This CDR3 has 15 residues. Germline CDR1 is ENHRY and CDR2 is SYGVKD. The CDR3 here is CAISESWVENSPLHF. The CDR3 DNA sequence: TGTGCCATCAGTGAGTCCTGGGTGGAGAATTCACCCCTCCACTTT.

The table lists this clonotype with a few counts. V and J are TRBV10-1 and TRBJ2-2; 9 bases fit TRBD1. The CDR3 sequence is 16 residues long. The junction had 3 bases not matched to a gene; V was cut back by 0 bases and J by 4 bases. Germline CDR1 reads WNHNN; CDR2 reads SYGVQD (reference sequence). CDR3 amino acids: CASSESTGGSTGELFF. The CDR3 nucleotides read TGCGCCAGCAGTGAGTCGACAGGGGGGTCCACCGGGGAGCTGTTTTTT.

This clonotype was seen many times. The chain joins TRBV5-1 to TRBJ2-7; D perhaps matches TRBD2 (5 bases). Trimming took 5 bases from V and 4 from J, leaving 16 bases between them. CDR1 is SGHRS, CDR2 YFSETQ, per germline. CDR3 length equals 14 residues. The CDR3 DNA is TGCGCCAGCAGTCACAGCGGCAGCCGTTACGAGCAGTACTTC. Encoded protein: CASSHSGSRYEQYF.

V is TRBV20-1 and J is TRBJ2-5; 8 nucleotides agree with TRBD1. CDR1 DFQATT and CDR2 SNEGSKA come from the germline V gene (reference sequence). This CDR3 has 14 amino acids. The V segment lost 6 bases and the J segment 5 bases; nucleotides outside the gene matches: 11. DNA of the CDR3: TGCAGTGCGGCTAGTACAGGGGGACGGGAGACCCAGTACTTC. It translates to CSAASTGGRETQYF.

This clonotype has only a few counts. The genes are TRBV5-1 and TRBJ1-2; D call uncertain. Germline assignment: CDR1 SGHRS and CDR2 YFSETQ. The V gene lost 0 bases and the J gene lost 4 bases, with 7 bases spanning the gap. The CDR3 contains 13 residues. CDR3 nucleotides: TGCGCCAGCAGCTTGGAGGGAACCTATGGCTACACCTTC. Its protein product is CASSLEGTYGYTF.

This chain connects TRBV29-1 to TRBJ2-3; 7 nucleotides line up with TRBD2. CDR1 and CDR2 (germline): SQVTM, ANQGSEA. The CDR3 consists of 14 residues. The trim removed 6 bases at V and 1 base at J, leaving 7 bases unmatched. The CDR3 protein is CSVGLGGGTDTQYF. The CDR3 DNA sequence: TGCAGCGTAGGACTAGGAGGGGGCACAGATACGCAGTATTTT.

The chain joins TRBV12-3 or TRBV12-4 to TRBJ2-7; D is perhaps TRBD1 (6 bases). The ends were cut back, 6 bases at V and 6 bases at J, with 12 bases in the middle. This CDR3 contains 12 residues. The CDR3 DNA reads TGTGCCAGCAGCCTCGGCAGGGGCGAGCAGTACTTC. Translated: CASSLGRGEQYF.

This clonotype was counted many times. The rearrangement links TRBV12-3 or TRBV12-4 to TRBJ1-6, with 7 bases fitting TRBD1. After removal of 5 bases from V and 9 bases from J, the junction contained 4 bases not matched to a gene. The CDR3 consists of 13 residues. The CDR3 DNA is TGTGCCAGCAGTGAGGGACAGTCTTCACCCCTCCACTTT. Its translation: CASSEGQSSPLHF.

This clonotype came up many times. CDR3 nucleotides: TGTGCCAGCAGCTGGGAGGGCGAGCAGTACTTC. As protein: CASSWEGEQYF. The V gene is TRBV7-9, the J gene TRBJ2-7; 7 nucleotides align to TRBD2. CDR3 size: 11 residues. J lost 6 bases, V lost 4 bases, and 0 bases had no gene match. Germline values: CDR1 SEHNR, CDR2 FQNEAQ (reference sequence). The full variable domain, rest sourced from reference TRBV7-9 and TRBJ2-7, is DTGVSQNPRHKITKRGQNVTFRCDPISEHNRLYWYRQTLGQGPEFLTYFQNEAQLEKSRLLSDRFSAERPKGSFSTLEIQRTEQGDSAMYLCASSWEGEQYFGPGTRLTVT.

This clonotype has a handful of counts. Its ends do not fully match the called genes, so a read error is possible. The rearrangement joins TRBV2 to TRBJ1-5; weak D call: TRBD1 (5 bases). Germline lookup yields CDR1 SNHLY and CDR2 FYNNEI. The CDR3 runs 15 residues. The CDR3 loop is CASREDGGGNQPQHF. As DNA, the CDR3 is TGTGCCAGCAGGGAAGACGGGGGTGGCAATCAGCCCCAGCATTTT.

The table lists this clonotype with many counts. The rearrangement links TRBV4-1 to TRBJ1-1; perhaps TRBD1 as D (6 bases). The ends were cut back, 1 base at V and 0 bases at J, with 15 bases in the middle. The CDR3 totals 17 residues. Germline V lookup: CDR1 MGHRA, CDR2 YSYEKL. This CDR3 reads CASSQVGGGHLNTEAFF. Here the CDR3 DNA reads TGCGCCAGCAGCCAAGTAGGGGGGGGACACCTGAACACTGAAGCTTTCTTT.

This chain connects TRBV3-1 to TRBJ2-7, with a possible D match to TRBD2 (6 bases). V was clipped by 3 bases and J by 3 bases, with 15 bases between them. This CDR3 spans 15 amino acids. Germline V gene data show CDR1 as LGHDT and CDR2 as YNNKEL (reference sequence). The CDR3 nucleotides read TGTGCCAGCAGCCAGGGTCTAGCGCCCTTCTACGAGCAGTACTTC. Residues: CASSQGLAPFYEQYF.

This clonotype was recorded many times. The chain is built from TRBV29-1 and TRBJ1-1; D is uncertain. Deletions cut 4 bases from V and 2 bases from J, with 8 bases between. The germline gives CDR1 SQVTM, CDR2 ANQGSEA. The CDR3 runs 12 residues. Here the CDR3 DNA reads TGCAGCGTTGGCAGATTTAACACTGAAGCTTTCTTT. Translated: CSVGRFNTEAFF. Full variable domain (missing parts from reference TRBV29-1 and TRBJ1-1): SAVISQKPSRDICQRGTSLTIQCQVDSQVTMMFWYRQQPGQSLTLIATANQGSEATYESGFVIDKFPISRPNLTFSTLTVSNMSPEDSSIYLCSVGRFNTEAFFGQGTRLTVV.

This clonotype was seen a few times. The chain combines TRBV4-3 with TRBJ2-2, with 10 bases fitting TRBD1. Germline trimming cut 4 bases from V and 3 bases from J; bases unmatched to any gene: 5. CDR3 length: 16 residues. Germline V gene data show CDR1 as LGHNA and CDR2 as YSLEER. The CDR3 coding sequence is TGCGCCAGCAGCCGAGGGACAGGGGCGGACACCGGGGAGCTGTTTTTT. Its protein is CASSRGTGADTGELFF.

This clonotype was detected many times. The chain carries TRBV5-1 and TRBJ2-5; 9 nucleotides line up with TRBD1. V gave up 4 bases and J gave up 2 bases; unmatched junction bases: 6. Per germline, CDR1 SGHRS and CDR2 YFSETQ. The CDR3 sequence is 15 residues long. DNA of the CDR3: TGCGCCAGCAGCGTGACAGGGGGAGGGCAAGAGACCCAGTACTTC. This encodes CASSVTGGGQETQYF.

A word on this clonotype: With a much larger clone just one base away, this may be a read error. The chain is built from TRBV12-3 or TRBV12-4 and TRBJ1-1; TRBD1 matches at 9 bases. This CDR3 has 16 amino acids. Germline trimming cut 4 bases from V and 5 bases from J; bases unmatched to any gene: 11. The CDR3 nucleotides are TGTGCCAGCAGTTCGTCCCACGGGACAGGGAGTACTGAAGCTTTCTTT. It yields the protein CASSSSHGTGSTEAFF.

This clonotype was recorded at least ten times. V gene TRBV28 combines with J gene TRBJ2-4; 8 bases match TRBD2. V lost 10 bases, J lost 0 bases, and 14 bases stayed unmatched. Germline V lookup: CDR1 MDHEN, CDR2 SYDVKM. This CDR3 is 17 amino acids long. The CDR3 DNA is TGTGCCACCACTAAGCGGGAGTACGGAAAAGCCAAAAACATTCAGTACTTC. This encodes CATTKREYGKAKNIQYF.

The V gene is TRBV6-1, the J gene TRBJ2-7; 8 bases align to TRBD1. Germline CDR1 MNHNS, CDR2 SASEGT. The CDR3 runs 14 residues. V lost 7 bases and J lost 6; bases outside the gene matches: 11. The CDR3 protein is CASKRGSQGGEQYF. The CDR3 nucleotides are TGTGCCAGCAAACGCGGGTCACAGGGGGGCGAGCAGTACTTC.

This clonotype was seen more than once but under ten times. The J gene is TRBJ2-1, the V gene TRBV12-3 or TRBV12-4; maybe TRBD2 (5 bases). The CDR3 length is 12 residues. V was trimmed by 6 bases and J by 6 bases, leaving 9 bases between them. The CDR3 DNA reads as TGTGCCAGCAGATGGGAGTTCAATGAGCAGTTCTTC. Encoded protein: CASRWEFNEQFF.

This sequence joins TRBV7-2 and TRBJ2-3, with 8 bases identical to TRBD1. This CDR3 has 14 residues. J gave up 3 bases and V 8 bases, and 7 bases lay outside the gene matches. The germline V gene encodes CDR1 SGHTA and CDR2 FQGNSA. CDR3 sequence (DNA): TGTGCCAGCCAGACAGGGGTTCATACAGATACGCAGTATTTT. Protein product: CASQTGVHTDTQYF.

This chain uses TRBV20-1 with TRBJ2-3; TRBD2 matches at 12 bases. CDR3 length: 17 residues. The V gene end was trimmed by 5 bases and the J gene end by 4 bases; junction bases not matched to a gene: 13. CDR1 is DFQATT, CDR2 SNEGSKA, per germline (reference sequence). The CDR3 protein is CSAPSSGGAGSADTQYF. DNA for the CDR3: TGCAGTGCTCCTTCTAGCGGGGGGGCCGGTTCAGCAGATACGCAGTATTTT.

This clonotype showed up just a few times. The chain uses TRBV20-1 and TRBJ2-2; 8 bases match TRBD1. The CDR3 sequence is 17 residues long. Unmatched junction bases numbered 10, after V lost 0 bases and J lost 4 bases. The germline CDR1 and CDR2 sequences are DFQATT and SNEGSKA (reference sequence). CDR3 amino acids: CSARDEGLTGGTGELFF. Here the CDR3 DNA reads TGCAGTGCTAGAGATGAGGGGCTCACAGGGGGCACCGGGGAGCTGTTTTTT.

At least ten counts were recorded for this clonotype. This chain joins TRBV10-3 and TRBJ2-1, with 9 positions matching TRBD1. Unmatched junction bases numbered 10, after V lost 3 bases and J lost 7 bases. Germline-derived CDR1 and CDR2 are ENHRY and SYGVKD. The CDR3 contains 16 residues. CDR3 bases: TGTGCCATCAGTGATCCCCGCGACAGGGGGGGAAATGAGCAGTTCTTC. It encodes CAISDPRDRGGNEQFF.

This clonotype was seen many times. The chain joins TRBV10-3 to TRBJ2-2; TRBD1 matches 7 bases. J was trimmed by 5 bases and V by 0 bases; bases with no gene match: 3. Germline lookup yields CDR1 ENHRY and CDR2 SYGVKD. The CDR3 is made up of 15 amino acids. Here the CDR3 reads CAISESSRGTGELFF. The CDR3 DNA reads TGTGCCATCAGTGAGTCCTCCAGGGGGACCGGGGAGCTGTTTTTT.

In its sample, this clonotype was seen a few times. The chain has TRBV20-1 and TRBJ1-6, with D perhaps TRBD1 (5 bases). Per germline, CDR1 DFQATT and CDR2 SNEGSKA (reference sequence). CDR3 length: 16 residues. Trimming took 3 bases from V and 0 from J, leaving 12 bases between them. The CDR3: CSASRQRSSYNSPLHF. The CDR3 DNA follows: TGCAGTGCTAGTCGACAGCGCAGCTCCTATAATTCACCCCTCCACTTT.

This clonotype was found a few times. The chain uses TRBV11-1 and TRBJ2-1; no clear D gene. The CDR3 is 21 amino acids. V shed 6 bases and J shed 0 bases, with 30 bases lying between them. Germline V gives CDR1 SGHAT, CDR2 FQDESV (reference sequence). The CDR3 loop reads CASSFYGFGPSVASSYNEQFF. Written as DNA, the CDR3 is TGTGCCAGCAGTTTTTACGGTTTTGGCCCGTCAGTCGCTAGCTCCTACAATGAGCAGTTCTTC.

V is TRBV6-2 or TRBV6-3 and J is TRBJ2-5; 7 positions match TRBD1. This CDR3 is built from 14 residues. Germline CDR1 is MNHEY and CDR2 is SVGEGT. V was pared by 6 bases and J by 5 bases, with 9 bases of the junction left unmatched. CDR3 DNA sequence: TGTGCCAGCAGACAGGGGAGAGTATGGGAGACCCAGTACTTC. Translation gives CASRQGRVWETQYF.

To note about this clonotype: This may be a read error: a much more frequent sequence differs by one nucleotide. CDR3: CASSKDKTIGEKLFF. In nucleotides, the CDR3 is TGTGCCAGCAGCAAAGATAAGACAATTGGTGAAAAACTGTTTTTT. The chain couples TRBV4-2 to TRBJ1-4, with no clear D. CDR1 is LGHNA, CDR2 YNFKEQ, per germline. The CDR3 has 15 residues.

This clonotype was observed many times. This chain uses TRBV4-3 with TRBJ1-2; D gene unclear. CDR3 length: 12 amino acids. Trimming shortened V by 3 bases and J by 5 bases, and 7 bases separated the two germline ends. Germline CDR1 reads LGHNA; CDR2 reads YSLEER. This CDR3 is CASSHTDYGYTF. CDR3 DNA sequence: TGCGCCAGCAGCCATACAGATTATGGCTACACCTTC.

There are many counts of this clonotype. V is TRBV13 and J is TRBJ2-3; D possibly corresponds to TRBD1 (5 bases). The CDR3 has 13 amino acids. From germline, CDR1 is PRHDT and CDR2 FYEKMQ (reference sequence). V shed 2 bases and J shed 6 bases, with 9 bases lying between them. CDR3 residues: CASSLWGSDTQYF. As DNA, the CDR3 is TGTGCCAGCAGCTTATGGGGCTCCGATACGCAGTATTTT.

The rearrangement joins TRBV12-3 or TRBV12-4 to TRBJ2-2; D possibly uses TRBD1 or TRBD2 (5 bases each). V lost 6 bases and J 3 bases, leaving 5 bases between the germline ends. This CDR3 contains 12 residues. This CDR3 reads CASRGDTGELFF. CDR3 sequence (DNA): TGTGCCAGCAGGGGGGACACCGGGGAGCTGTTTTTT.

This clonotype was detected many times. The gene calls are TRBV29-1 and TRBJ2-3, with D uncertain. The germline gives CDR1 SQVTM, CDR2 ANQGSEA. V was trimmed by 3 bases and J by 2 bases, leaving 6 bases between them. This CDR3 contains 12 residues. The CDR3 here is CSVEGLTDTQYF. CDR3 nucleotide sequence: TGCAGCGTTGAGGGCCTCACAGATACGCAGTATTTT.